This record concerns one T cell receptor beta chain sequence. These data belong to a study of blood T cell repertoires in COVID-19. Background on the study: Samples representing acute and convalescent COVID-19 were sourced from the United States, Italy and Spain. The analysed material was cDNA or gDNA that came from T cells, B-cell-depleted T cells, or PBMCs.

The V gene end was trimmed by 5 bases and the J gene end by 4 bases; junction bases not matched to a gene: 5. Germline V gene lookup returns CDR1 SNHLY and CDR2 FYNNEI. This CDR3 spans 14 amino acids. Some clones are missing from TCRdb's copy, which holds only in-frame ones; the method was immunoSEQ multiplex PCR. The data hold a few hundred thousand clones, with around 86% observed a single time. Cohort placement rested on clinical history that participants reported themselves. V is TRBV2 and J is TRBJ1-2; 9 bases are a match to TRBD1. Sequenced material: PBMCs or T cells enriched from blood (not recorded which). This clonotype was sampled from a young woman who had recovered from COVID-19. CDR3 sequence reads: CASSSSGQGYGYTF. Written as DNA, the CDR3 is TGTGCCAGCAGTTCATCGGGACAGGGCTATGGCTACACCTTC.